Listed here is a single T cell receptor (beta chain). The data stem from a study of blood T cell repertoires in COVID-19. On the study more broadly: The origin of the acute and convalescent COVID-19 samples was the United States, Italy and Spain. The analysed material was cDNA or gDNA that came from T cells, B-cell-depleted T cells, or PBMCs.

V was trimmed by 5 bases and J by 0 bases, leaving 11 bases between them. The length of the CDR3 is 15 residues. In germline, CDR1 is MNHNY, CDR2 SVGAGI (reference sequence). Per the original data handling: From reference gene primer amplification, estimates of nucleated cell counts were derived. The table came from immunoSEQ multiplex PCR; TCRdb's copy has only in-frame clones and leaves some out. For V, J and clone size, that table is used; D and trimming come from the DNA. Among more than 150,000 clones listed, 90% were seen once. The chain links TRBV6-6 to TRBJ2-1, with D perhaps TRBD1 (5 bases). Sequenced: peripheral blood. The source is a man over 45 with acute or convalescent COVID-19. The CDR3 sequence: CASSARVVSYNEQFF. For the CDR3, the DNA is TGTGCCAGCAGTGCCAGGGTTGTCTCCTACAATGAGCAGTTCTTC.